This T cell receptor beta chain was captured in a study of blood T cells in healthy people across ages. Germline-derived CDR1 and CDR2 are SQVTM and ANQGSEA. The CDR3 runs to 14 residues. Primed by a sample-barcoded 5' primer and a J-beta primer mix, a second PCR proceeded for about 7 to 12 cycles. TCRdb re-derived calls from the 5' RACE reads in MiXCR, one entry per CDR3 protein. Here the sample spans about 620,000 distinct CDR3 sequences, around a fifth being singletons. The sequence was obtained from a man between 65 and 79 years old in good health. The sample was blood. The chain couples TRBV29-1 to TRBJ2-1; tentative D call: TRBD2 (6 bases). With the DNA end fitting TRBJ2-5 better, the J assignment may be wrong. CDR3 loop: CSVEVVGSWETQYF. In nucleotides, the CDR3 is TGCAGCGTTGAAGTGGTCGGGAGCTGGGAGACCCAGTACTTC.